This section outlines one T cell receptor beta chain sequence together with its context. Assay: immunoSEQ multiplex PCR; the TCRdb copy retains only in-frame clones and omits some. The sample lists about 160,000 clones, about 80% occurring once. This sample was taken from a study of cytotoxic CD8 clonotypes in ibrutinib-treated CLL. Germline CDR1 and CDR2: SGDLS and YYNGEE. The CDR3 consists of 14 residues. V was pared by 3 bases and J by 0 bases, with 7 bases between. The sequences come from PBMCs, collected after 12 months of ibrutinib treatment. The rearrangement links TRBV9 to TRBJ1-3; D remains ambiguous. The receptor was isolated from a human donor with chronic lymphocytic leukemia. CDR3 loop: CASSGAASGNTIYF. In DNA form, the CDR3 reads TGTGCCAGCAGCGGCGCCGCCTCTGGAAACACCATATATTTT.